This T cell receptor (beta chain) is drawn from a study of blood T cell repertoires in COVID-19. The method was immunoSEQ multiplex PCR; TCRdb's version includes in-frame clones alone and lacks a portion of them. The repertoire holds about 170,000 clones, with roughly 86% as singletons. Input material: peripheral blood. The clonotype comes from a woman of 80 years or more in a cohort sampled during active or convalescent COVID-19.

The chain's CDR3 is CASSMGPSPGELFF. Written as DNA, the CDR3 is TGTGCCAGCAGCATGGGGCCCTCGCCCGGGGAGCTGTTTTTT. V usage is TRBV11-3 and J usage is TRBJ2-2, with D possibly TRBD1 on 5 matching bases. The ends were cut back, 5 bases at V and 6 bases at J, with 13 bases in the middle. Germline lookup yields CDR1 SGHNT and CDR2 YENEEA. The CDR3 extends over 14 amino acids. Based on the CDR3 plus reference TRBV11-3 and TRBJ2-2, the full variable domain is EAGVVQSPRYKIIEKKQPVAFWCNPISGHNTLYWYLQNLGQGPELLIRYENEEAVDDSQLPKDRFSAERLKGVDSTLKIQPAELGDSAVYLCASSMGPSPGELFFGEGSRLTVL.